What follows are 18 T cell receptor beta chains derived from one specimen sequenced in a study of blood T cell repertoires in COVID-19. TCRdb keeps only in-frame clones here, not all; method: immunoSEQ multiplex PCR. This table holds approximately 90,000 clones, around nine tenths found once. The specimen was peripheral blood. The receptors stem from a man aged 55 to 70 with acute or convalescent COVID-19.

The chain links TRBV24-1 to TRBJ2-5, with 8 bases matching TRBD1. Germline V CDR1 and CDR2: KGHDR, SFDVKD. CDR3 size: 15 residues. V dropped 3 bases and J dropped 5; count of bases not matched to a gene: 7. Here the CDR3 reads CATSDARQGSETQYF. The DNA for the CDR3 is TGTGCCACCAGTGATGCCCGACAGGGGTCGGAGACCCAGTACTTC.

This clone is a singleton in its sample. The chain carries TRBV30 and TRBJ1-6; D ambiguous. The V end was cut by 0 bases, the J end by 5 bases, with 8 bases between. CDR3 length equals 14 residues. Per the germline V gene, CDR1 is GTSNPN and CDR2 is SVGIG (reference sequence). The CDR3 here is CAWSVSLDNSPLHF. The CDR3 DNA reads TGTGCCTGGAGTGTATCCTTAGATAATTCACCCCTCCACTTT.

The chain uses TRBV7-9 and TRBJ1-1; D remains ambiguous. This CDR3 has 14 residues. V gave up 3 bases and J gave up 5 bases, with 13 bases separating them. The germline CDR1 and CDR2 sequences are SEHNR and FQNEAQ (reference sequence). CDR3 coding DNA: TGTGCCAGCAGCTTGGAACAGTCATATACTGAAGCTTTCTTT. As protein: CASSLEQSYTEAFF.

This rearrangement joins TRBV6-5 to TRBJ1-1; TRBD1 aligns across 7 bases. The CDR3 is made up of 14 amino acids. The junction had 8 bases not matched to a gene; V was cut back by 8 bases and J by 2 bases. Germline V gives CDR1 MNHEY, CDR2 SVGAGI. The CDR3 sequence: CASGRDSLNTEAFF. The CDR3 DNA reads as TGTGCCAGCGGAAGGGACAGTTTAAACACTGAAGCTTTCTTT.

The chain recombines TRBV2 with TRBJ1-2; D is uncertain. V was pared by 6 bases and J by 8 bases, with 16 bases between. Per the germline V gene, CDR1 is SNHLY and CDR2 is FYNNEI. The CDR3 contains 13 residues. Here the CDR3 reads CASRLRETGGYTF. The CDR3 DNA is TGTGCCAGCAGACTCCGGGAAACGGGGGGCTACACCTTC.

The rearrangement links TRBV9 to TRBJ2-2; 7 nucleotides line up with TRBD1. Losses at the gene ends were 0 bases for V and 4 bases for J; bases not matched to a gene: 3. The germline V gene has CDR1 SGDLS and CDR2 YYNGEE. The CDR3 has 15 residues. CDR3 coding DNA: TGTGCCAGCAGCGTAGTTCCAGGGGGCACCGGGGAGCTGTTTTTT. The encoded protein is CASSVVPGGTGELFF.

This chain connects TRBV2 to TRBJ1-4; unclear D gene. The CDR3 has 10 amino acids. The germline V gene encodes CDR1 SNHLY and CDR2 FYNNEI. V dropped 5 bases and J dropped 11 bases, with 6 bases sitting between them. In DNA form, the CDR3 reads TGTGCCAGCAGTTACTATAAACTGTTTTTT. Translation: CASSYYKLFF.

The chain employs TRBV7-2 and TRBJ1-2, with 10 bases that match TRBD1. The germline CDR1 and CDR2 sequences are SGHTA and FQGNSA. The ends lost 2 bases at V and 0 bases at J; junction bases unmatched: 6. The CDR3 length is 17 residues. CDR3 loop: CASSLQGQGSSNYGYTF. DNA for the CDR3: TGTGCCAGCAGCTTACAGGGACAGGGGAGCTCTAACTATGGCTACACCTTC.

CDR3 residues: CAISEQGFGYGYTF. The CDR3 coding sequence is TGTGCCATCAGTGAACAGGGATTCGGCTATGGCTACACCTTC. J is TRBJ1-2 and V is TRBV10-3; D is perhaps TRBD1 (6 bases). V dropped 3 bases and J dropped 4 bases, with 12 bases sitting between them. The germline CDR1 and CDR2 sequences are ENHRY and SYGVKD. The CDR3 totals 14 residues.

The gene calls are TRBV6-5 and TRBJ1-2; D is ambiguous. The CDR3 runs 14 residues. Germline CDR1 MNHEY, CDR2 SVGAGI. V lost 6 bases, J lost 1 base, and 12 bases lay in between. CDR3: CASRLAGGNYGYTF. Here the CDR3 DNA reads TGTGCCAGCAGACTCGCGGGAGGTAACTATGGCTACACCTTC.

The rearrangement joins TRBV19 to TRBJ1-1; 8 bases line up with TRBD1. This CDR3 is built from 17 residues. Per germline, CDR1 LNHDA and CDR2 SQIVND (reference sequence). V lost 3 bases, J lost 0 bases, and 9 bases stayed unmatched. The CDR3 reads CASSIPAGQGLNTEAFF. The CDR3 DNA is TGTGCCAGTAGTATTCCGGCCGGACAGGGATTGAACACTGAAGCTTTCTTT.

The genes are TRBV11-2 and TRBJ1-2; 8 nucleotides line up with TRBD1. The CDR3 is made up of 13 amino acids. Germline V gives CDR1 SGHAT, CDR2 FQNNGV. With V trimmed by 5 bases and J by 8 bases, 7 bases remained unmatched. CDR3 residues: CASSPQGVRGYTF. The CDR3 bases are TGTGCCAGCAGCCCACAGGGGGTTCGGGGCTACACCTTC.

The V call is TRBV11-2, the J call TRBJ1-2; perhaps TRBD1 as D (5 bases). Per germline, CDR1 SGHAT and CDR2 FQNNGV. The CDR3 extends over 14 amino acids. Deletions cut 0 bases from V and 6 bases from J, with 11 bases between. CDR3 nucleotide sequence: TGTGCCAGCAGCTTAGAACGGGGCGGGAATGGCTACACCTTC. Its protein is CASSLERGGNGYTF.

The CDR3 DNA reads as TGTGCCAGCAGCTTAGATCCAGGTTACGAGCAGTACGTC. Translation: CASSLDPGYEQYV. This chain joins TRBV11-2 and TRBJ2-7; D is undetermined. The CDR3 runs 13 residues. The V end was cut by 0 bases, the J end by 4 bases, with 7 bases between. CDR1 and CDR2 (germline): SGHAT, FQNNGV.

The CDR3 DNA sequence: TGTGCCAGCATAGAACAGGGGGCCACTGAAGCTTTCTTT. As protein: CASIEQGATEAFF. The J gene is TRBJ1-1, the V gene TRBV12-3 or TRBV12-4, with 9 bases fitting TRBD1. V gave up 7 bases and J gave up 4 bases; unmatched junction bases: 4. The CDR3 consists of 13 residues.

Written as DNA, the CDR3 is TGTGCCAGCAGCTTGGGGAGATTGAGAGAAGCTTTCTTT. Amino acids: CASSLGRLREAFF. V gene TRBV7-8 combines with J gene TRBJ1-1; no firm D call. Trimming pared 3 bases from V and 8 bases from J, leaving 13 bases between. The CDR3 totals 13 residues. Germline CDR1 is SGHVS and CDR2 is FQNEAQ.

The chain links TRBV18 to TRBJ1-3; 8 bases match TRBD1. J lost 7 bases, V lost 1 base, and 9 bases had no gene match. The germline V gene encodes CDR1 KGHSH and CDR2 LQKENI. The CDR3 totals 16 residues. The CDR3 sequence: CASSPLFGQGVNTIYF. CDR3 sequence (DNA): TGTGCCAGCTCACCACTATTTGGACAGGGTGTGAACACCATATATTTT.

The CDR3 DNA reads TGTGCCAGCAGTGAATCTACAGGGTTAGCCGGGGAGCTGTTTTTT. Translated, it gives CASSESTGLAGELFF. V gene TRBV25-1 combines with J gene TRBJ2-2; D is perhaps TRBD1 (6 bases). V dropped 1 base and J dropped 6 bases, with 12 bases sitting between them. The CDR3 totals 15 residues. Germline assignment: CDR1 MGHDK and CDR2 SYGVNS.